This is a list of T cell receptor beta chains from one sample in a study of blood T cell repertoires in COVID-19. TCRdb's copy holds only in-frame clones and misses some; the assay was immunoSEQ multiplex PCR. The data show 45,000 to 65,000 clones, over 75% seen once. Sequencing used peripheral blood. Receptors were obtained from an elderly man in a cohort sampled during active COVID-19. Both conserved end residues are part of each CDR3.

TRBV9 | CASSYRQDSRTDTQYF
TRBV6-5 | CASSTGTSGRSEQFF
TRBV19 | CASSVDRGHNEKLFF
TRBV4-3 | CASSQDSPGSSYNSPLHF
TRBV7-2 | CASSLYGAGTKGNQPQHF
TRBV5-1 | CASSTGQGPYGYTF
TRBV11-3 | CASSLQSGGHNEQFF
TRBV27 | CASRSPGQLNTEAFF
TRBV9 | CASSAQLSDTQYF
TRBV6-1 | CASSEALRTGGYTF
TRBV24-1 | CATGWGGVSNQPQHF
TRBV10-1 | CASSPGQGNDQPQHF
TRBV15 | CATSGGRQATNEKLFF
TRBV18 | CASSLDSNYGYTF
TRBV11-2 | CASSPTRTSGYEQYF
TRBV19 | CASSMGGFGYTF
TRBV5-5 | CASSPQGANTEAFF
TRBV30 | CAWRQGASYNEQFF
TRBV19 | CASSIDRGLSYNEQFF
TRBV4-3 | CASSQDRGETRFF
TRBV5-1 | CASTSSDTEAFF
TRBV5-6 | CASSPPTGLYGYTF
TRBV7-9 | CASSLASGSSGISNEQFF
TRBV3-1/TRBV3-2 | CASSQWTSGGYEQYF
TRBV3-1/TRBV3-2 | CASSQGGTGGQAFF
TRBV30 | CAWSDHSPFRNTGELFF
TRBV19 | CASSTLQGEGGNQPQHF
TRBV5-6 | CASSFFLSGVEQYF
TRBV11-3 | CASSLAGQGYTGELFF
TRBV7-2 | CASSSGQGLNEAFF
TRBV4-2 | CASSQGWGGLTDTQYF
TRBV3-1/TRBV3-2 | CASSQVTNRGYEKLFF
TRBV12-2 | CASRLVELWNTEAFF
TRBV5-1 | CASRAQGGVGTDTQYF
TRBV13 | CASSTTGGSSGNTIYF
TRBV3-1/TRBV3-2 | CASSQGSLFSSGNTIYF
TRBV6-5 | CASTQGDRASPLHF
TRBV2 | CASSESGGDQETQYF
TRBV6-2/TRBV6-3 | CASSYEAGGHTSGANVLTF
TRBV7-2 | CASSLRTASNQPQHF
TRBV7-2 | CASETGGAGTGELFF
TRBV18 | CASSPSGSSSGNTIYF
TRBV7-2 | CASSLVAGGSQPQHF
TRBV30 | CAWSVPGLGLYTF
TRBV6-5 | CASSPPGGGKQYF
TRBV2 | CASSAPTSGTGDIQYF
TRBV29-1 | CSARASSSYTQYF
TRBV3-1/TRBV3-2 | CASSQLEGYAFF
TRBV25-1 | CASSEKGYGYTF
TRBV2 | CASSEEGQNYGYTF
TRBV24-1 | CATSSTGLAGGRPNEQFF
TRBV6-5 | CASRAATGGGEQFF
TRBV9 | CASSAQWAETQYF
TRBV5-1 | CASARDSSYNEQFF
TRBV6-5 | CASSYSGQISYNEQFF
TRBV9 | CASSAMSGSTNEKLFF
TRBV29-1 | CSVGARGYGYTF
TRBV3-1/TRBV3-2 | CASSHRGVRGYTF
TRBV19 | CASSSPGQGGNQPQHF